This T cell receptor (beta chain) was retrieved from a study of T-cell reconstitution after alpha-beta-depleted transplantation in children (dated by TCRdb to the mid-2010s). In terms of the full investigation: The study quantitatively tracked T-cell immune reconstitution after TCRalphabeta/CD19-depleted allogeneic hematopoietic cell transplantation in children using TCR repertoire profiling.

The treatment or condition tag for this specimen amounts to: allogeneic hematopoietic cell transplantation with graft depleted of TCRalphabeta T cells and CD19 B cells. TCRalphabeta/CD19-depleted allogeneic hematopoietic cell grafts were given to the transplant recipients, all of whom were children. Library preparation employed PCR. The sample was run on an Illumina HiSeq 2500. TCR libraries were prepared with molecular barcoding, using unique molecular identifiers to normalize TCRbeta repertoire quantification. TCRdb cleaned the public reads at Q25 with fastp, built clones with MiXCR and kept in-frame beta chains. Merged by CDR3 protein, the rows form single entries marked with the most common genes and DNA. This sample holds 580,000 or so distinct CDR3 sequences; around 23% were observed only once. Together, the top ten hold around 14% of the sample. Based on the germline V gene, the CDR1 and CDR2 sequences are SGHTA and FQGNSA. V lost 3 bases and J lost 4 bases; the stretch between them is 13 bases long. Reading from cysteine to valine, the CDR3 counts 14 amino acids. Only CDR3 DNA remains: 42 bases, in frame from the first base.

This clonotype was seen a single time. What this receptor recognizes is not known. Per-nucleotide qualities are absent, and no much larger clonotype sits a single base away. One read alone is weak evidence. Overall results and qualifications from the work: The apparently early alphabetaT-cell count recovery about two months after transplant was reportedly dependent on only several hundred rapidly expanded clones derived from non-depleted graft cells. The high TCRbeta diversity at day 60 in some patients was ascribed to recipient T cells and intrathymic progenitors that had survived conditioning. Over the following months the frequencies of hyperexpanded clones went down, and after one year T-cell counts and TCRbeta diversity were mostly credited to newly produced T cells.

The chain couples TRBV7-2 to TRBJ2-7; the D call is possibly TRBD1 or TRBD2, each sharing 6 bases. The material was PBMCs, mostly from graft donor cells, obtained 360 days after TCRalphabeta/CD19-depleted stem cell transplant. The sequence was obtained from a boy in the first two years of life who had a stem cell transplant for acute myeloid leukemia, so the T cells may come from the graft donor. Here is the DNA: TGTGCCAGCAGCTTGGGGGCGGGGATTTACGAGCAGTACGTC. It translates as CASSLGAGIYEQYV.